Below, 7 T cell receptor beta chains from the same sample are listed, as sequenced in a study of technical replicates of blood from a handful of donors. Sequencing was performed with immunoSEQ multiplex PCR; in TCRdb, only in-frame clones are kept and a portion is missing. There are 75,000 to 90,000 clones in the sample; about 96% occur only once, and roughly 0.34% lies in the top ten. The sample comprised T cells isolated from PBMCs. These receptors were collected from a human donor in good health.

The J gene is TRBJ1-5, the V gene TRBV19, with TRBD1 as a possible D gene (6 bases). The germline gives CDR1 LNHDA, CDR2 SQIVND (reference sequence). The ends were cut back, 4 bases at V and 0 bases at J, with 19 bases in the middle. The CDR3 consists of 18 residues. The CDR3 here is CASSTGTPSTYSNQPQHF. Written as DNA, the CDR3 is TGTGCCAGTAGTACCGGGACACCGAGTACATATAGCAATCAGCCCCAGCATTTT.

The V and J genes are TRBV27 and TRBJ1-1, with TRBD1 identical over 7 bases. With V trimmed by 5 bases and J by 2 bases, 5 bases remained unmatched. CDR3 length equals 14 residues. The V gene's germline CDR1 is MNHEY and CDR2 SMNVEV (reference sequence). CDR3 DNA sequence: TGTGCCAGCAGTCCGGACAGGATTAACACTGAAGCTTTCTTT. Residues: CASSPDRINTEAFF.

The chain links TRBV11-3 to TRBJ2-4; perhaps TRBD1 as D (5 bases). Germline CDR1 SGHNT, CDR2 YENEEA. The CDR3 covers 16 residues. With 1 base removed from V and 0 bases from J, the gap between germline ends came to 10 bases. The CDR3 loop is CASSLGQFLAKNIQYF. The CDR3, as DNA: TGTGCCAGCAGCTTAGGACAGTTTCTAGCCAAAAACATTCAGTACTTC.

The gene calls are TRBV5-1 and TRBJ2-3, with D tentatively TRBD2 (6 bases). The CDR3 loop spans 14 amino acids. Trimming stripped 4 bases from V and 7 bases from J, with 16 bases between. CDR1 SGHRS and CDR2 YFSETQ come from the germline V gene. The CDR3 nucleotides read TGCGCCAGCAGCGCGGAGGGCTTGGCGAATACGCAGTATTTT. This translates into CASSAEGLANTQYF.

V is TRBV7-8 and J is TRBJ1-1, with 7 bases lining up with TRBD1. The CDR3 has 16 residues. Germline loops: CDR1 SGHVS, CDR2 FQNEAQ. V dropped 4 bases and J dropped 1; count of bases not matched to a gene: 9. CDR3 nucleotides: TGTGCCAGCAGCTCGTCTAACAGGGGAAAGAACACTGAAGCTTTCTTT. It specifies CASSSSNRGKNTEAFF.

The V and J genes are TRBV27 and TRBJ2-1; D gene ambiguous. The CDR3 has 13 residues. V was trimmed by 2 bases and J by 9 bases, leaving 11 bases between them. Per germline, CDR1 MNHEY and CDR2 SMNVEV (reference sequence). Written as DNA, the CDR3 is TGTGCCAGCAGTTTAGGGCCGTCCAGTGAGCAGTTCTTC. It is translated as CASSLGPSSEQFF.

The chain is built from TRBV27 and TRBJ2-1, with D maybe TRBD1 (6 bases). Trimming took 5 bases from V and 8 from J, leaving 10 bases between them. The CDR3 length is 12 residues. CDR1 is MNHEY and CDR2 is SMNVEV in the germline V gene (reference sequence). CDR3 bases: TGTGCCAGCAGTCCGGCAGGGGATGAGCAGTTCTTC. Its protein is CASSPAGDEQFF.